This TCR beta chain was recovered during a study of T cell changes during pregnancy in multiple sclerosis. Clones were sequenced by immunoSEQ multiplex PCR, and TCRdb holds only the in-frame ones, with some missing. The sample holds 65,000 to 85,000 clones, approximately 93% seen once. The CDR3 runs to 10 residues. The germline V gene has CDR1 DFQATT and CDR2 SNEGSKA (reference sequence). Sequences were derived from CD4+ T cells from peripheral blood mononuclear cells, sampled after pregnancy. J is TRBJ1-1 and V is TRBV20-1; weak D call: TRBD1 (5 bases). The source of this sequence is a female donor with multiple sclerosis, enrolled in a pregnancy study. The CDR3 protein is CHTGDTEAFF. The CDR3 bases are TGCCACACGGGGGACACTGAAGCTTTCTTT.